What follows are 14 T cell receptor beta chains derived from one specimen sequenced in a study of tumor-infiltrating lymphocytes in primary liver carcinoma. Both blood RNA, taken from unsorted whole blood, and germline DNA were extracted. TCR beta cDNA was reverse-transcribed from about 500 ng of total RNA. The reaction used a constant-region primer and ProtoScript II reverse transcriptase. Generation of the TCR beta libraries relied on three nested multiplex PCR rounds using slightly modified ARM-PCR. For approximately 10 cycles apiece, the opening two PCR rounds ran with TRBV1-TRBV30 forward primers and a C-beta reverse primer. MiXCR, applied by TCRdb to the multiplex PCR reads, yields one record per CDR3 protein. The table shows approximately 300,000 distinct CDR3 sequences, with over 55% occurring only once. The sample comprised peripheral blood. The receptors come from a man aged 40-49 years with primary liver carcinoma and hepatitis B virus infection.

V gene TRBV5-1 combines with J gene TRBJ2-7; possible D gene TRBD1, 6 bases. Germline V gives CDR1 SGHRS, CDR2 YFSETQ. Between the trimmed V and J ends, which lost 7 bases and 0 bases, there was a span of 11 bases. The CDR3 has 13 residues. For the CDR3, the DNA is TGCGCCAGCTCGGACAGCGACTCCTACGAGCAGTACTTC. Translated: CASSDSDSYEQYF.

The CDR3 DNA sequence: TGTGCCAGCAGCTTATCGTTAGCGGGACGCTCCTACAATGAGCAGTTCTTC. It codes for CASSLSLAGRSYNEQFF. This rearrangement joins TRBV13 to TRBJ2-1, with 8 bases lining up with TRBD2. CDR1 is PRHDT, CDR2 FYEKMQ, per germline (reference sequence). The J segment lost 0 bases and the V segment lost 2 bases, leaving 6 bases of the junction unmatched. CDR3 length: 17 residues.

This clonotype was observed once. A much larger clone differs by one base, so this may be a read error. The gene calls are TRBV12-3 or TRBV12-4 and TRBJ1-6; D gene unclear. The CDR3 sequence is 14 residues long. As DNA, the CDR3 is TGTGCCAGCAGTTTAAGAGGGAATAATTCACCCCTCCGCTTT. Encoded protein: CASSLRGNNSPLRF.

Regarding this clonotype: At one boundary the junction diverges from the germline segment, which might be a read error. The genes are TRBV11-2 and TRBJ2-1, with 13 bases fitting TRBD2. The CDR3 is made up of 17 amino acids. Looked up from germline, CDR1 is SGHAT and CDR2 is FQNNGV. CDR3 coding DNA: TGTCCCAGCAGCGAGTTTTCGGGACTAGCGGGGTTCAATGAACAGTTCTTC. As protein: CPSSEFSGLAGFNEQFF. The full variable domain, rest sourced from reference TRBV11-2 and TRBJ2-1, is EAGVAQSPRYKIIEKRQSVAFWCNPISGHATLYWYQQILGQGPKLLIQFQNNGVVDDSQLPKDRFSAERLKGVDSTLKIQPAKLEDSAVYLCPSSEFSGLAGFNEQFFGPGTRLTVL.

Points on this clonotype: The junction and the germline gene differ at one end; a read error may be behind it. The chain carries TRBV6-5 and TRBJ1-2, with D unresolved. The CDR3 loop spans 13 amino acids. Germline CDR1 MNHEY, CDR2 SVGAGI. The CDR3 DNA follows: TGTGCCAGCAGTTACTCCGGCATGGATGGCTATACCTTC. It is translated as CASSYSGMDGYTF.

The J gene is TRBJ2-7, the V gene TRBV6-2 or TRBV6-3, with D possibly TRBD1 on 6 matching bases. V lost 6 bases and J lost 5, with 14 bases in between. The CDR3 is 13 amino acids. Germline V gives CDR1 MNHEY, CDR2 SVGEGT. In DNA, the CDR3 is TGTGCCAGCAGGGGTGAACAGGGTAACGAGCAGTACTTC. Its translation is CASRGEQGNEQYF.

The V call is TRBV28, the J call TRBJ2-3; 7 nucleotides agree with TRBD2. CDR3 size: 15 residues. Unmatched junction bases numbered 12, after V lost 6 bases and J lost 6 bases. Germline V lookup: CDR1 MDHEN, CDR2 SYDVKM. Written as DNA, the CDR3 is TGTGCCAGCAGCCTCAATTGCGGGAGATCTGATACGCAGTATTTT. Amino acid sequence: CASSLNCGRSDTQYF.

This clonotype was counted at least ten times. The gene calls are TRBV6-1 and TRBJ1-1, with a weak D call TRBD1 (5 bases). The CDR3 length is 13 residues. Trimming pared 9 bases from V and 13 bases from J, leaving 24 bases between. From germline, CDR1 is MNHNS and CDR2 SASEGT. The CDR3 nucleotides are TGTGCCAGTCGGATTCCGGGACCTCGAATGGGTTTCTTT. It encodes CASRIPGPRMGFF.

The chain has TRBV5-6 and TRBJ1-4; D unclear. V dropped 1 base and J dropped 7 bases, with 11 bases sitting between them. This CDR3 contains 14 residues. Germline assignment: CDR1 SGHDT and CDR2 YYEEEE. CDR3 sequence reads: CASSLLAGVEKLFF. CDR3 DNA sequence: TGTGCCAGCAGCTTGCTCGCCGGCGTTGAAAAACTGTTTTTT.

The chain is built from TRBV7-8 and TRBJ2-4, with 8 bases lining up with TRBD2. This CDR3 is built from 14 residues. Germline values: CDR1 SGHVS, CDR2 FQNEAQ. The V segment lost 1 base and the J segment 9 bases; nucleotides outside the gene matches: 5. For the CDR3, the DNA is TGTGCCAGCAGCTTAGTCGCGGGAGGTACCATTCAGTACTTC. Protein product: CASSLVAGGTIQYF.

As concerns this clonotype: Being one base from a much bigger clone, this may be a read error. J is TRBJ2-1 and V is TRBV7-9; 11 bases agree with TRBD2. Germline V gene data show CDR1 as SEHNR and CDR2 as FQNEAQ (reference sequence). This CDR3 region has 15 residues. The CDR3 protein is CANSLVAGGRNEQFF. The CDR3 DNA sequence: TGTGCCAACAGCTTAGTAGCGGGAGGGCGTAATGAGCAGTTCTTC.

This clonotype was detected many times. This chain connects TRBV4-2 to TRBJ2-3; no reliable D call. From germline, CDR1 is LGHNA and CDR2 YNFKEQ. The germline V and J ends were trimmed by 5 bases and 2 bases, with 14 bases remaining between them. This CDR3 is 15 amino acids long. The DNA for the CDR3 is TGTGCCAGCAGCGCCACGTGGCGGTCCACAGATACGCAGTATTTT. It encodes CASSATWRSTDTQYF.

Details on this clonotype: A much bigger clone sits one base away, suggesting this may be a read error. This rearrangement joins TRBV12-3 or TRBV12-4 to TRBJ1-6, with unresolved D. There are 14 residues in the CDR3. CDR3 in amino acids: CASSFSRYNSPLRF. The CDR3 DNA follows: TGTGCCAGCAGTTTTAGTCGGTATAATTCACCCCTCCGCTTT.

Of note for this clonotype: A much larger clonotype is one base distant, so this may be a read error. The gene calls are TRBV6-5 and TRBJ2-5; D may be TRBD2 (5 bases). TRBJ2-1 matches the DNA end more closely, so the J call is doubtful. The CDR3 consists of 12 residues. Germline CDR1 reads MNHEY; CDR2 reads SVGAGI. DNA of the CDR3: TGTGCCAGCAGTCCCGACTGGGAGACCCAGTTCTTC. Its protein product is CASSPDWETQFF.